This T cell receptor beta chain is drawn from a study of cytomegalovirus exposure and HLA in healthy donors. General study points: The study designated about 160 TCR beta chains cytomegalovirus-associated.

CDR1 SGHVS and CDR2 FNYEAQ come from the germline V gene. This CDR3 is built from 12 residues. V shed 3 bases and J shed 7 bases, with 7 bases lying between them. As to this clone: The antigen is undetermined.

The primer mix had 60 Vbeta and 13 Jbeta primers. Sequencing used immunoSEQ multiplex PCR; TCRdb keeps in-frame clones, though not all of them. This sample has hundreds of thousands of clones; roughly 82% occur once, and the top ten carry 5.5% to 7.5%. The sample was PBMCs. This receptor was taken from a man in his forties in good health and CMV-seropositive. V is TRBV7-6 and J is TRBJ2-1; no clear D gene. In nucleotides, the CDR3 is TGTGCCAGCAGCTTTTCGGAGAATGAGCAGTTCTTC. Its translation: CASSFSENEQFF.